The source of this TCR beta chain is a study of blood T cells in healthy people across ages (dated by TCRdb to 2015 to 2017). Regarding the study in general: Template switching captured roughly one uniquely barcoded TCR beta cDNA molecule per two T cells in model experiments. To avoid experimental bias, donors of different ages were randomly spread across the sequencing lanes. Two additional independent replicas of 1 million unique cDNA reads from the same blood draw were analyzed for two donors (one aged 18 to 30 and one aged 80 or older). The donors were split into four age groups: young (average around 15 years), middle-aged (39), aged (approximately 59) and long-lived (about 82). Using deep sequencing normalized with unique cDNA molecular identifiers, the study measured how TCR beta repertoire diversity changes with age. Results and caveats for the whole study, not just this receptor: Compared with the aged group, the long-lived group had more naive CD4+ T cells, fewer expanded clones and increased TCR diversity, a pattern suggesting age selection. The CMV infection status of donors was not known, potentially confounding age-related changes in expanded clonotypes. The percentage of naive T cells measured by flow cytometry correlated strongly with observed TCR beta diversity. Estimates of total diversity based on one million sequenced T cells were considered lower bounds and underestimates. Conclusive comparison of naive and antigen-experienced compartments was prevented by the profiling of bulk unsorted PBMCs. Observed TCR beta diversity per million T cells fell roughly linearly with age, and a significant reduction was already apparent by age around 44.

On this clonotype: Its antigen is unknown. There are no base qualities to consult, and no much larger clone falls within one base.

The CDR3, from cysteine to phenylalanine, totals 12 residues. This entry keeps only the CDR3 DNA: 36 bases, framed from base 1. Via the germline V gene (reference sequence), CDR1 is LNHNV and CDR2 YYDKDF. V trim: 9 bases; J trim: 14 bases; unmatched bases: 11. Donors were approximately 42 systemically healthy Caucasian individuals from Russia aged roughly 6 to 95 years. About 10 milliliters of peripheral blood were collected from each donor into EDTA-treated Vacutainer tubes. Ficoll-Paque density-gradient centrifugation was used to isolate PBMCs, with at least 6.5 million per sample. Trizol reagent was used to extract total RNA from PBMCs, with at least 5.5 micrograms per sample. For every donor, an aliquot of PBMCs went through flow cytometry to measure the percentages of naive CD45RAhigh/CD27high T cells. Library prep was done by 5' RACE. Sequencing was carried out with an Illumina HiSeq 2500. A second roughly 6 to 11 cycle PCR used a sample-barcoded 5' primer and a J-beta primer mix. A unique molecular identifier was introduced onto each TCR beta cDNA molecule by a template-switch 5' adaptor carrying 12 random nucleotides. At least 2.5 million CDR3-containing paired-end reads were obtained from each sample. First-strand cDNA synthesis was performed from all RNA using the Mint cDNA synthesis kit, with priming by a TRBC-specific oligonucleotide. All cDNA was treated with uracil-DNA glycosylase and then went through a first 18-cycle PCR with the universal primers M1SS and BC2_uni_R. In the source study's methods: For normalization, 1 million high-quality reads, each with a distinct molecular identifier, were randomly selected from each sample. Reads with shared molecular identifiers were discarded instead of being binned into consensus sequences. CDR3 identification, clonotype clustering and error correction used MiTCR with a Q25 quality threshold and the strictest error-elimination algorithm. A nonparametric unseen species model using Euler transformation provided a lower-bound estimate of total TCR beta diversity. TCRdb redid the processing of the public reads, applying fastp at Q25 and MiXCR, and retained in-frame beta chains. Rows are unified per CDR3 protein, each entry keeping the most common DNA and genes. TCRdb's processing, not the authors' own work, is the source of the V and J calls. The sample table contains about 1,500,000 distinct CDR3 sequences; only one count was recorded for 35% to 45% of them. 7.9% of the sample comes from the top ten.

The clonotype originates from a woman aged 18-30 years in good health. The V and J segments used are TRBV15 and TRBJ2-1, with TRBD2 identical over 9 junction bases. Source material: blood. Read as DNA, the sequence is TGTGCCACTCCCAAACCCGGGACTAGCAAGTTCTTC. Translated, this gives CATPKPGTSKFF.